Shown below are 22 T cell receptor beta chains from a single sample sequenced in a study of memory CD4+ T cells and cytomegalovirus serostatus. Some clones are missing from TCRdb's copy, which holds only in-frame ones; the method was immunoSEQ multiplex PCR. Among about 80,000 clones, around 80% were seen once, and the ten largest hold around 0.73%. The sort gate was single viable CD3+CD4+CD8-CD45RO+ cells for memory CD4+ T cells. The sequencing input was memory CD4+ T cells from blood. Receptors were obtained from an adult in good health and CMV-seronegative.

The rearrangement uses TRBV28 and TRBJ2-7, with D perhaps matching TRBD2 (6 bases). Germline V gives CDR1 MDHEN, CDR2 SYDVKM. V lost 2 bases and J lost 2, with 10 bases in between. This CDR3 comprises 14 residues. CDR3 region: CASSLGGRTYEQYF. The CDR3 nucleotides are TGTGCCAGCAGTTTAGGGGGGAGGACCTACGAGCAGTACTTC.

The chain couples TRBV7-2 to TRBJ1-4; 7 bases agree with TRBD1. CDR1 SGHTA and CDR2 FQGNSA come from the germline V gene. This CDR3 has 14 amino acids. V lost 3 bases to trimming and J lost 8 bases; unmatched junction nucleotides: 6. The CDR3 coding sequence is TGTGCCAGCAGCTTTCAGGGGGGTAGGGAAAAACTGTTTTTT. Its protein is CASSFQGGREKLFF. The variable domain in full, with the rest retrieved from reference TRBV7-2 and TRBJ1-4, is GAGVSQSPSNKVTEKGKDVELRCDPISGHTALYWYRQSLGQGLEFLIYFQGNSAPDKSGLPSDRFSAERTGGSVSTLTIQRTQQEDSAVYLCASSFQGGREKLFFGSGTQLSVL.

The chain links TRBV5-6 to TRBJ2-7; 10 nucleotides match TRBD2. CDR1 and CDR2 (germline): SGHDT, YYEEEE. The CDR3 totals 15 residues. V lost 5 bases to trimming and J lost 5 bases; unmatched junction nucleotides: 10. CDR3 sequence: CASRRTSGMFHEQYF. For the CDR3, the DNA is TGTGCCAGCAGACGGACTAGCGGCATGTTCCACGAGCAGTACTTC.

The chain has TRBV11-2 and TRBJ2-2; D may match TRBD1 or TRBD2 (6 bases each). CDR1 is SGHAT, CDR2 FQNNGV, per germline. This CDR3 spans 15 amino acids. Trimming removed 1 base at V and 5 bases at J, with 11 bases between. CDR3 DNA: TGTGCCAGCAGCTTAGGGGGGGCCCGAACCGGGGAGCTGTTTTTT. Translating it yields CASSLGGARTGELFF.

The gene calls are TRBV7-9 and TRBJ1-6; no reliable D call. CDR3 size: 14 residues. Trimming removed 1 base from V and 2 bases from J, with 3 bases in between. Germline V gene lookup returns CDR1 SEHNR and CDR2 FQNEAQ (reference sequence). The CDR3 region is CASSLETYNSPLHF. The CDR3 DNA sequence: TGTGCCAGCAGCTTAGAAACCTATAATTCACCCCTCCACTTT.

This chain links TRBV11-2 with TRBJ1-5; D might be TRBD1 (6 bases). This CDR3 comprises 15 residues. The germline V gene has CDR1 SGHAT and CDR2 FQNNGV. Trimming cost V 0 bases and J 3 bases, with 9 bases left between them. CDR3 sequence reads: CASSLDTGFNQPQHF. CDR3 sequence (DNA): TGTGCCAGCAGCTTAGATACAGGGTTCAATCAGCCCCAGCATTTT.

J is TRBJ1-6 and V is TRBV6-6; D gene unclear. V was pared by 2 bases and J by 8 bases, with 13 bases between. The CDR3 has 15 amino acids. CDR1 is MNHNY, CDR2 SVGAGI, per germline (reference sequence). CDR3 nucleotide sequence: TGTGCCAGCAGTTACAGCATGCGGGGAGATTCACCCCTCCACTTT. This sequence encodes CASSYSMRGDSPLHF.

J is TRBJ2-7 and V is TRBV6-1; 8 bases are shared with TRBD1. After removal of 1 base from V and 3 bases from J, the junction contained 2 bases not matched to a gene. The germline V gene encodes CDR1 MNHNS and CDR2 SASEGT. The length of the CDR3 is 14 residues. In DNA form, the CDR3 reads TGTGCCAGCAGTGAAGGACAGGGGAACTACGAGCAGTACTTC. It encodes CASSEGQGNYEQYF.

J is TRBJ1-5 and V is TRBV4-3; D is uncertain. Trimming took 0 bases from V and 7 from J, leaving 7 bases between them. The CDR3 is made up of 13 amino acids. Germline CDR1 LGHNA, CDR2 YSLEER. The CDR3, as DNA: TGCGCCAGCAGCCAAGACCGTAAACAGCCCCAGCATTTT. Protein sequence: CASSQDRKQPQHF.

The chain links TRBV7-3 to TRBJ2-2; possible D gene TRBD1, 5 bases. Per the germline V gene, CDR1 is SGHTA and CDR2 is FQGTGA. This CDR3 has 15 amino acids. V lost 5 bases and J lost 3, with 13 bases in between. DNA for the CDR3: TGTGCCAGCAGCCGCGCCCAGGGCGACACCGGGGAGCTGTTTTTT. Its protein is CASSRAQGDTGELFF.

This clone was observed a few times. The rearrangement joins TRBV4-1 to TRBJ2-2; 11 nucleotides align to TRBD2. The ends lost 2 bases at V and 4 bases at J; junction bases unmatched: 3. The CDR3 consists of 16 residues. CDR1 and CDR2 (germline): MGHRA, YSYEKL. CDR3 loop: CASSQTGTSGTGELFF. In DNA, the CDR3 is TGCGCCAGCAGCCAAACCGGGACTAGCGGCACCGGGGAGCTGTTTTTT.

V gene TRBV5-8 combines with J gene TRBJ1-4, with TRBD1 matching over 9 bases. V dropped 5 bases and J dropped 8; count of bases not matched to a gene: 7. In germline, CDR1 is SGHTS, CDR2 YDEGEE. This CDR3 comprises 14 residues. In DNA, the CDR3 is TGTGCCAGCAGTACAGGGGGCGTAAGGGAAAAACTGTTTTTT. Translating it yields CASSTGGVREKLFF.

Only one count was recorded for this clone. The chain joins TRBV7-3 to TRBJ2-3; 14 nucleotides agree with TRBD2. V dropped 5 bases and J dropped 2; count of bases not matched to a gene: 18. Germline V lookup: CDR1 SGHTA, CDR2 FQGTGA. The CDR3 consists of 21 residues. The CDR3 region has the DNA TGTGCCAGCAGCGTGGGGCGAAAGGGATGGGGACTAGCGGGGGTCACAGATACGCAGTATTTT. Protein product: CASSVGRKGWGLAGVTDTQYF.

The gene calls are TRBV7-2 and TRBJ2-4; D may be TRBD2 (6 bases). The length of the CDR3 is 14 residues. Trimming stripped 3 bases from V and 6 bases from J, with 12 bases between. Germline V lookup: CDR1 SGHTA, CDR2 FQGNSA. This CDR3 is CASSLPAEGNIQYF. DNA of the CDR3: TGTGCCAGCAGCTTGCCAGCGGAGGGAAACATTCAGTACTTC.

The J gene is TRBJ2-7, the V gene TRBV7-3; 8 bases align to TRBD2. The germline gives CDR1 SGHTA, CDR2 FQGTGA. The CDR3 totals 15 residues. V was pared by 5 bases and J by 6 bases, with 12 bases of the junction left unmatched. In DNA, the CDR3 is TGTGCCAGCAGCCCCCAGGGGCGGGGGGTTTCCGAGCAGTACTTC. It encodes CASSPQGRGVSEQYF.

The J gene is TRBJ2-1, the V gene TRBV18, with 10 bases matching TRBD2. Germline CDR1 and CDR2: KGHSH and LQKENI. CDR3 size: 15 residues. V was clipped by 2 bases and J by 4 bases; unmatched bases: 2. The CDR3 is CASSPEGLAYNEQFF. The CDR3 bases are TGTGCCAGCTCACCAGAGGGACTAGCGTACAATGAGCAGTTCTTC.

V usage is TRBV6-6 and J usage is TRBJ1-2; D perhaps matches TRBD1 (6 bases). V was pared by 6 bases and J by 8 bases, with 13 bases between. The CDR3 runs to 12 residues. In germline, CDR1 is MNHNY, CDR2 SVGAGI (reference sequence). This CDR3 is CASRKNREGYTF. The CDR3 DNA sequence: TGTGCCAGCAGGAAAAACAGGGAGGGCTACACCTTC.

The chain carries TRBV5-1 and TRBJ2-3; a weak D match, TRBD1 (6 bases). The CDR3 has 13 residues. V was clipped by 1 base and J by 4 bases, with 7 bases between them. Germline V CDR1 and CDR2: SGHRS, YFSETQ. The CDR3 DNA follows: TGCGCCAGCAGCTTGACAGGGCCAGATACGCAGTATTTT. It yields the protein CASSLTGPDTQYF.

This chain links TRBV28 with TRBJ1-5; TRBD1 might be the D (5 bases). The V and J ends lost 11 bases and 5 bases respectively, with 16 bases between them. The CDR3 is 13 residues long. Looked up from germline, CDR1 is MDHEN and CDR2 is SYDVKM. CDR3 residues: CAGGGSPYQPQHF. The CDR3 nucleotides read TGTGCCGGGGGGGGGTCCCCCTATCAGCCCCAGCATTTT. Combining the CDR3 with reference TRBV28 and TRBJ1-5 gives the whole variable domain DVKVTQSSRYLVKRTGEKVFLECVQDMDHENMFWYRQDPGLGLRLIYFSYDVKMKEKGDIPEGYSVSREKKERFSLILESASTNQTSMYLCAGGGSPYQPQHFGDGTRLSIL.

This rearrangement joins TRBV14 to TRBJ2-1; D gene ambiguous. The V gene lost 0 bases and the J gene lost 12 bases, with 12 bases spanning the gap. From germline, CDR1 is SGHDN and CDR2 FVKESK. There are 13 residues in the CDR3. DNA for the CDR3: TGTGCCAGCAGCCAAGATCGTTGGGCCACGCAGTTCTTC. It is translated as CASSQDRWATQFF.

J is TRBJ2-3 and V is TRBV5-1; 7 bases agree with TRBD1. The CDR3 sequence is 15 residues long. Germline CDR1 reads SGHRS; CDR2 reads YFSETQ. V shed 0 bases and J 5 bases; nucleotides not matched to a gene: 6. The DNA of the CDR3 is TGCGCCAGCAGCTTGGGACAGGGATTTGGAGATACGCAGTATTTT. Amino acids: CASSLGQGFGDTQYF. Full variable domain (outside the CDR3, taken from reference TRBV5-1 and TRBJ2-3): KAGVTQTPRYLIKTRGQQVTLSCSPISGHRSVSWYQQTPGQGLQFLFEYFSETQRNKGNFPGRFSGRQFSNSRSEMNVSTLELGDSALYLCASSLGQGFGDTQYFGPGTRLTVL.

CDR3 DNA sequence: TGTGCCAGCAGCCTAGGGACGGTATCCTACGAGCAGTACTTC. Its translation: CASSLGTVSYEQYF. V usage is TRBV11-2 and J usage is TRBJ2-7; D assignment may be TRBD1 or TRBD2 (5 bases each). The CDR3 runs 14 residues. V lost 5 bases to trimming and J lost 1 base, with 12 bases between them. Germline CDR1 SGHAT, CDR2 FQNNGV. Together with reference TRBV11-2 and TRBJ2-7, the CDR3 gives the full variable domain: EAGVAQSPRYKIIEKRQSVAFWCNPISGHATLYWYQQILGQGPKLLIQFQNNGVVDDSQLPKDRFSAERLKGVDSTLKIQPAKLEDSAVYLCASSLGTVSYEQYFGPGTRLTVT.